Sequencing of this T cell receptor beta chain was carried out in a study of identical twins. Study-wide results and limits: The analysis was cross-sectional rather than longitudinal within donors.

From germline, CDR1 is MNHEY and CDR2 SVGAGI. CDR3 length: 14 residues. Deletions cut 1 base from V and 6 bases from J, with 11 bases between. Template switching (which added a universal primer site) was used, and cDNA carried unique molecular identifiers. Each CDR3 protein is one row after TCRdb ran MiXCR on the 5' RACE reads. The profile shows 1.5 million to 2 million distinct CDR3 sequences, about 32% of them singletons. Healthy Caucasians provided all donations. This clonotype has more than one count but fewer than ten. The antigen is not known. The chain links TRBV6-5 to TRBJ2-3; D uncertain. The TCR originated in a newborn girl in good health. What was sequenced was cord blood. For the CDR3, the DNA is TGTGCCAGCAGTTACTGGACGGACGGGGATACGCAGTATTTT. It encodes CASSYWTDGDTQYF.